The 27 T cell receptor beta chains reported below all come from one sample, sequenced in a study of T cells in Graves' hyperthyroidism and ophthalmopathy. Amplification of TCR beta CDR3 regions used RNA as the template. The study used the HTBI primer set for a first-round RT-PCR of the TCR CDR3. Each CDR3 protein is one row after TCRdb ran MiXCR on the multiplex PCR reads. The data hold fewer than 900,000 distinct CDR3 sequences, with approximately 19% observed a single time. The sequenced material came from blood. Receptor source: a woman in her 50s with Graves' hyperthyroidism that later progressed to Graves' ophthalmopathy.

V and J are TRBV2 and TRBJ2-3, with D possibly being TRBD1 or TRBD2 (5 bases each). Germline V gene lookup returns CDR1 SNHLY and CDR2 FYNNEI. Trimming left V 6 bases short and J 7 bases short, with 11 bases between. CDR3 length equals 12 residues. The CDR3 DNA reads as TGTGCCAGCAGGGGGGAAAAGAATACGCAGTATTTT. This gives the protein CASRGEKNTQYF.

The CDR3 is CSASTENIQYF. CDR3 nucleotide sequence: TGCAGTGCTAGTACCGAAAACATTCAGTACTTC. This chain uses TRBV20-1 with TRBJ2-4; D is undetermined. V lost 3 bases and J lost 5, with 5 bases in between. This CDR3 is 11 amino acids long. Per germline, CDR1 DFQATT and CDR2 SNEGSKA (reference sequence).

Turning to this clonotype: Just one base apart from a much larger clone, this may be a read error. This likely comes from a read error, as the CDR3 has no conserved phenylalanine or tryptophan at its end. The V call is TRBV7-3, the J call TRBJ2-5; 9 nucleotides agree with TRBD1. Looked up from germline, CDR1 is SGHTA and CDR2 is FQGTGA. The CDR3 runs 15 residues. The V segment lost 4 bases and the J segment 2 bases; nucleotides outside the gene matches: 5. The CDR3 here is CASSSGTGWQETQYL. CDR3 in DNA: TGTGCCAGCAGCTCAGGGACAGGGTGGCAAGAGACCCAGTACCTC.

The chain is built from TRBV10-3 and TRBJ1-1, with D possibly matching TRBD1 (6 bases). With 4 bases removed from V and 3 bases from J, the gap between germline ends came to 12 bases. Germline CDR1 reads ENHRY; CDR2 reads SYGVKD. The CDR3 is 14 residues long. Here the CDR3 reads CAISGRGGDTEAFF. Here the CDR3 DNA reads TGTGCCATCAGTGGGAGAGGGGGTGACACTGAAGCTTTCTTT.

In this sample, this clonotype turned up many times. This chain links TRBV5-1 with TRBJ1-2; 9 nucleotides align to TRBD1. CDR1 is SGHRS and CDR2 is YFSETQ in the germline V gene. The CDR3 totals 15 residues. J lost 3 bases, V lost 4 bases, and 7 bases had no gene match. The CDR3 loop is CASSLGTGSDYGYTF. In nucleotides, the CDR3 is TGCGCCAGCAGCCTCGGGACAGGGAGTGACTATGGCTACACCTTC.

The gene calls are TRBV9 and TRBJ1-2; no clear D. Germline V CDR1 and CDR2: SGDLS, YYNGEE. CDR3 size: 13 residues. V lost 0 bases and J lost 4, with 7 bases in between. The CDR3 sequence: CASSVGPGYGYTF. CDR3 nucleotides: TGTGCCAGCAGCGTAGGCCCCGGCTATGGCTACACCTTC.

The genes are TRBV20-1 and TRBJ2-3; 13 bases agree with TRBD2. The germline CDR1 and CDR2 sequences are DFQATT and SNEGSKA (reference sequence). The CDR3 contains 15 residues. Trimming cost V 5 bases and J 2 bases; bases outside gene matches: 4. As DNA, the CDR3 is TGCAGTGCTGCTGGACTAGCGGGGGACACAGATACGCAGTATTTT. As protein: CSAAGLAGDTDTQYF.

In DNA, the CDR3 is TGTGCCAGCAGTCCCTTTTTAGGGAACACTGAAGCTTTCTTT. This sequence encodes CASSPFLGNTEAFF. The chain uses TRBV12-3 or TRBV12-4 and TRBJ1-1; no reliable D call. The CDR3 spans 14 residues. With 5 bases removed from V and 1 base from J, the gap between germline ends came to 11 bases.

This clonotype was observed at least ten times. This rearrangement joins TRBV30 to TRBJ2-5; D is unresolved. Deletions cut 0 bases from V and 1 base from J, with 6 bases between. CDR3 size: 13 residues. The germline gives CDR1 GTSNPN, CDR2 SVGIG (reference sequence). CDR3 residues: CAWSVSGQETQYF. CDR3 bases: TGTGCCTGGAGTGTCTCCGGCCAAGAGACCCAGTACTTC.

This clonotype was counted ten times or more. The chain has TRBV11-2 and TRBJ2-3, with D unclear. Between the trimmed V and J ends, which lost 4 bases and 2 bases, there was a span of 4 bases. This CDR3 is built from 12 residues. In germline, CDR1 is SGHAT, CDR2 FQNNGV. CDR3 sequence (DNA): TGTGCCAGCAGCTCCAACACAGATACGCAGTATTTT. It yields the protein CASSSNTDTQYF.

The CDR3 coding sequence is TGCAGCGTTGAAGTATCAGGGGATCGGGGGGGAACCACAGATACGCAGTATTTT. Translation gives CSVEVSGDRGGTTDTQYF. The rearrangement links TRBV29-1 to TRBJ2-3, with TRBD2 identical over 8 bases. CDR1 is SQVTM and CDR2 is ANQGSEA in the germline V gene. J was trimmed by 2 bases and V by 1 base; bases with no gene match: 14. The CDR3 length is 18 residues.

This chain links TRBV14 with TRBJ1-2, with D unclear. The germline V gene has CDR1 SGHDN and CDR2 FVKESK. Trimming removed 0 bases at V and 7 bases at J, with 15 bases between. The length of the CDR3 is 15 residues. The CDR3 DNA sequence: TGTGCCAGCAGCCAAGATCGGCTGTGGATCGGTGGCTACACCTTC. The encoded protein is CASSQDRLWIGGYTF.

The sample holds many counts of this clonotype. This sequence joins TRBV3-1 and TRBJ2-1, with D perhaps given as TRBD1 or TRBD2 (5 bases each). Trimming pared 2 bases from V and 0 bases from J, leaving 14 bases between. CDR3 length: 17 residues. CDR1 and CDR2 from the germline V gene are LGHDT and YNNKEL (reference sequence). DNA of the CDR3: TGTGCCAGCAGCCAATCCTCGGCAGGGAGCTCCTACAATGAGCAGTTCTTC. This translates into CASSQSSAGSSYNEQFF.

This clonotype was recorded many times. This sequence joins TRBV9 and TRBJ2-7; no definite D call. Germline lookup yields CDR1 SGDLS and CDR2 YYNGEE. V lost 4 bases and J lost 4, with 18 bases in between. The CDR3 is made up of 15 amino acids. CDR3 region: CASSHGPGEPYEQYF. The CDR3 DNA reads TGTGCCAGCAGCCACGGTCCAGGAGAGCCATACGAGCAGTACTTC. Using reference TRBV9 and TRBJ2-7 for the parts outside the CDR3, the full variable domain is DSGVTQTPKHLITATGQRVTLRCSPRSGDLSVYWYQQSLDQGLQFLIQYYNGEERAKGNILERFSAQQFPDLHSELNLSSLELGDSALYFCASSHGPGEPYEQYFGPGTRLTVT.

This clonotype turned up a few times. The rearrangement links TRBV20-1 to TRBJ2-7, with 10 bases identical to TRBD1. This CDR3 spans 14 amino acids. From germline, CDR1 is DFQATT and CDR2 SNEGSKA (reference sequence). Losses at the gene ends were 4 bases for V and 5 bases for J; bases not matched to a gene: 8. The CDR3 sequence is CSAIPGQGYHEQYF. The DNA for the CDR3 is TGCAGTGCTATACCGGGACAGGGGTACCACGAGCAGTACTTC.

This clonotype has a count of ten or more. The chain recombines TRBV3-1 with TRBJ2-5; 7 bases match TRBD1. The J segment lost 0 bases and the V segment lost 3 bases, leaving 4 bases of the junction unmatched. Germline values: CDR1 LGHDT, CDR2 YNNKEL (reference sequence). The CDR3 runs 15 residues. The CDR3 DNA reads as TGTGCCAGCAGCCAGGGGCAGGGGGACCAAGAGACCCAGTACTTC. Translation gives CASSQGQGDQETQYF.

CDR3 DNA sequence: TGTGCCAGTAGTCAACGCGGGGGCCAAGAGACCCAGTACTTC. Its translation: CASSQRGGQETQYF. V and J are TRBV19 and TRBJ2-5; 7 nucleotides align to TRBD2. Germline V CDR1 and CDR2: LNHDA, SQIVND (reference sequence). There are 14 residues in the CDR3. V lost 5 bases and J lost 1; bases outside the gene matches: 4.

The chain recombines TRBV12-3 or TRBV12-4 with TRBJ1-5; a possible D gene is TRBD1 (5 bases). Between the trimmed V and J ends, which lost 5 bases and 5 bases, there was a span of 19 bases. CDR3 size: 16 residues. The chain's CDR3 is CASSSRDLGFHQPQHF. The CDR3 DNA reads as TGTGCCAGCAGTAGCCGGGACCTAGGGTTCCATCAGCCCCAGCATTTT.

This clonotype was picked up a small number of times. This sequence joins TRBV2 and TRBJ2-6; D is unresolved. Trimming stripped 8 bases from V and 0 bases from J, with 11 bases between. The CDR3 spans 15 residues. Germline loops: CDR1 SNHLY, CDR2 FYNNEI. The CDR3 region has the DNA TGTGCCAGCGATTCCTCAGGCTCTGGGGCCAACGTCCTGACTTTC. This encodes CASDSSGSGANVLTF. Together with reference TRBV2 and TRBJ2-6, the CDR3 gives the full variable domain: EPEVTQTPSHQVTQMGQEVILRCVPISNHLYFYWYRQILGQKVEFLVSFYNNEISEKSEIFDDQFSVERPDGSNFTLKIRSTKLEDSAMYFCASDSSGSGANVLTFGAGSRLTVL.

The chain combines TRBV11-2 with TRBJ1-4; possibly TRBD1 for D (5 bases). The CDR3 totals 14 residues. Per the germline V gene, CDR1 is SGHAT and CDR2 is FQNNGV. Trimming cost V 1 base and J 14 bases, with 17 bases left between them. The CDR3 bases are TGTGCCAGCAGCTTAGGGGGGTTGGGGCAGGTTCTGTTTTTT. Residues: CASSLGGLGQVLFF.

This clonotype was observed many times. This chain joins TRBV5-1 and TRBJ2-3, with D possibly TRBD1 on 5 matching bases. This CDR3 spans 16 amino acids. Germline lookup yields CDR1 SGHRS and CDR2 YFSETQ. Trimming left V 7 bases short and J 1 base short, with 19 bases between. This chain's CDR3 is CASSLLGAERTDTQYF. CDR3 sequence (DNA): TGCGCCAGCTCCTTGTTAGGGGCAGAACGCACAGATACGCAGTATTTT.

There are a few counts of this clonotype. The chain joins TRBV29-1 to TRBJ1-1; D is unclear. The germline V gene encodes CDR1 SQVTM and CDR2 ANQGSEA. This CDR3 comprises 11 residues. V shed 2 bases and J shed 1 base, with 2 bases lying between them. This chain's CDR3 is CSVEKNTEAFF. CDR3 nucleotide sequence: TGCAGCGTTGAAAAGAACACTGAAGCTTTCTTT.

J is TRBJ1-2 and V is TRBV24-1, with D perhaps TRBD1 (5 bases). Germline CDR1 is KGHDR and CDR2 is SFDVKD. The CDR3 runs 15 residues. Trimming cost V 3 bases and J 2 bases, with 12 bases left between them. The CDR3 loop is CATSDAGTVNYGYTF. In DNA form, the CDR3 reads TGTGCCACCAGTGATGCCGGGACGGTCAACTATGGCTACACCTTC.

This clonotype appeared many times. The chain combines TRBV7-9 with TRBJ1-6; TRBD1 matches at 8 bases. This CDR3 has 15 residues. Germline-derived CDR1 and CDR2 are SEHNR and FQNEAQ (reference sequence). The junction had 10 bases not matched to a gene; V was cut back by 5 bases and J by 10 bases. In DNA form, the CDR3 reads TGTGCCAGCAGCCTTCGCCAGACAGGGGACTCACCCCTCCACTTT. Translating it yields CASSLRQTGDSPLHF.

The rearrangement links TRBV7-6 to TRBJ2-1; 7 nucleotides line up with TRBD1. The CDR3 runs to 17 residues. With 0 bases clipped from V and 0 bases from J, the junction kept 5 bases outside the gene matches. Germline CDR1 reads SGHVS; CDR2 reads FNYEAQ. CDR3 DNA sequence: TGTGCCAGCAGCTTAGCGAAGGGACAGAGCTCCTACAATGAGCAGTTCTTC. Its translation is CASSLAKGQSSYNEQFF.

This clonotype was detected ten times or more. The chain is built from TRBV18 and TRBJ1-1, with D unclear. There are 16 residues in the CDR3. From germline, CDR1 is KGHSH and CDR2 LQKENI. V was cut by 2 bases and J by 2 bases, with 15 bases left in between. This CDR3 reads CASSPEDGGRNTEAFF. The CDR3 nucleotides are TGTGCCAGCTCACCAGAAGATGGAGGCAGAAACACTGAAGCTTTCTTT.

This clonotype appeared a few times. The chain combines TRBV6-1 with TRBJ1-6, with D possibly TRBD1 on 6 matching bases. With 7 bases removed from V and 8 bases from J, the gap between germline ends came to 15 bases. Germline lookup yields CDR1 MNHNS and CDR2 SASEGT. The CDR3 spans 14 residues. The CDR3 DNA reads TGTGCCAGCACCACAGTGGGGGGCTATTCACCCCTCCACTTT. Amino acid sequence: CASTTVGGYSPLHF.